The clone carrying this TCR beta chain was recorded at least ten times. This entry is derived from a study of regulatory T cells in long-lasting Graves disease. Documented time point: newly diagnosed GD, antithyroid drugs for less than 3 months. There was RNA extracted from PBMCs, and the TCR library was made from it. V was cut by 3 bases and J by 0 bases, with 9 bases left in between. This CDR3 has 16 amino acids. Germline V gene data show CDR1 as MNHEY and CDR2 as SMNVEV (reference sequence). In building TCR beta libraries, iRepertoire HTBI primers were used together with Arm-PCR of CDR3 regions. In the study's own analysis: Analysis of the samples identified 50 to 75 TRBV and 14 to 15 TRBJ segments. In TCRdb, the multiplex PCR reads were re-called with MiXCR into one record per CDR3 protein. The V and J calls here are based on TCRdb, not the publication. Of hundreds of thousands of distinct CDR3 sequences in the sample, about 14% were seen once.

This TCR derives from a female donor with Graves disease. The gene calls are TRBV27 and TRBJ2-6, with no clear D. This specimen consisted of peripheral blood mononuclear cells (PBMCs), obtained at new diagnosis, from a patient treated with antithyroid drugs. The CDR3 reads CASSFFLSSGANVLTF. In DNA form, the CDR3 reads TGTGCCAGCAGTTTTTTCCTAAGCTCTGGGGCCAACGTCCTGACTTTC.